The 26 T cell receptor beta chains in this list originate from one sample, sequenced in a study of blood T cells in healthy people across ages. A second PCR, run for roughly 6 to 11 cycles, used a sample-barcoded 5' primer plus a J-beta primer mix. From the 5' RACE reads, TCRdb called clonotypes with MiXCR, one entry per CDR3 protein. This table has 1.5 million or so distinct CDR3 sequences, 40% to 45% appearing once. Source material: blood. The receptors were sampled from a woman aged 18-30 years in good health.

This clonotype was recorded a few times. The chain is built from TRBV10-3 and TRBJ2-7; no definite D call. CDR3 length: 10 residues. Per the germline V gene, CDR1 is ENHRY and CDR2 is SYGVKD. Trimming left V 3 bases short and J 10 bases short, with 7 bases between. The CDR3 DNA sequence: TGTGCCATCAGTGATGGGTCCCAGTACTTC. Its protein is CAISDGSQYF.

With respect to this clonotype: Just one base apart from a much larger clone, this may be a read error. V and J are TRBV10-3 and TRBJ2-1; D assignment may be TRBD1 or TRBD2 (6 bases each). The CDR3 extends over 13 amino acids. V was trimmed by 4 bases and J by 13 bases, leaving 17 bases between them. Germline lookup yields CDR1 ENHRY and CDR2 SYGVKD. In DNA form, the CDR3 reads TGTGCCATCAGTGGGGGGGCCGATGAGACCCAGTTCTTC. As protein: CAISGGADETQFF.

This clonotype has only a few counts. The CDR3 DNA reads as TGCGCCAGCAGTTACGATCGCACCCTCGATCCCCTCCACTTT. It translates to CASSYDRTLDPLHF. This chain connects TRBV4-3 to TRBJ1-6; D is unclear. With 6 bases removed from V and 13 bases from J, the gap between germline ends came to 19 bases. The germline gives CDR1 LGHNA, CDR2 YSLEER. There are 14 residues in the CDR3.

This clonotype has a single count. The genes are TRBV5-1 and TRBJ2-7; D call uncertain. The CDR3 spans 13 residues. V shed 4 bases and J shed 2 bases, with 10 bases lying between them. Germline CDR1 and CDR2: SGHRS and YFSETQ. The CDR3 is CASSPENTYEQYF. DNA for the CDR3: TGCGCCAGCAGCCCAGAGAACACCTACGAGCAGTACTTC.

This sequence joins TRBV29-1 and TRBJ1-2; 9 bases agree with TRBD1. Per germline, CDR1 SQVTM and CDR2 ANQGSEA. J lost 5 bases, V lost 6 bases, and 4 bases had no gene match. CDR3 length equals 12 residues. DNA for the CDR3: TGCAGCGTCATCGGACAGGGGTATGGCTACACCTTC. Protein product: CSVIGQGYGYTF. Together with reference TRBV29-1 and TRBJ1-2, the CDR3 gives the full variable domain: SAVISQKPSRDICQRGTSLTIQCQVDSQVTMMFWYRQQPGQSLTLIATANQGSEATYESGFVIDKFPISRPNLTFSTLTVSNMSPEDSSIYLCSVIGQGYGYTFGSGTRLTVV.

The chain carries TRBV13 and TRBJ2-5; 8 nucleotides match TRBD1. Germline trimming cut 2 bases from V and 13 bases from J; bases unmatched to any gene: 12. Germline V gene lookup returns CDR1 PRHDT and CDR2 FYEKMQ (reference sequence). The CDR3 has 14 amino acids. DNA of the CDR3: TGTGCCAGCAGCTTATTTGGGACAGGAGGTACAGCGTACTTC. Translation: CASSLFGTGGTAYF.

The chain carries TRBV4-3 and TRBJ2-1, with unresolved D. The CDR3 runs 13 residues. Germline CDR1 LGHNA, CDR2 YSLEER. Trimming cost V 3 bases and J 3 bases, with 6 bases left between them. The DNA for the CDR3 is TGCGCCAGCAGCCATGCCCTCTACAATGAGCAGTTCTTC. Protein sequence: CASSHALYNEQFF.

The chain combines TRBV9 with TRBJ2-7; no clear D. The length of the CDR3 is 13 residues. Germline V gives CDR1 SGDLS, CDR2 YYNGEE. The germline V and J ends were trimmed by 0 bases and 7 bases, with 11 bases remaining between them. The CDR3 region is CASSVDPTTEQYF. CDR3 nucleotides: TGTGCCAGCAGCGTAGATCCAACCACAGAGCAGTACTTC.

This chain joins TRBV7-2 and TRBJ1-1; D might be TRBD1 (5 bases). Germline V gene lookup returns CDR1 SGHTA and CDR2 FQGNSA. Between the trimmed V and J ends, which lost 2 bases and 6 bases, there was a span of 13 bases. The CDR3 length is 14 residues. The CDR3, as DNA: TGTGCCAGCAGCTTAATCGGCCGGGGCGCTGAAGCTTTCTTT. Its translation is CASSLIGRGAEAFF.

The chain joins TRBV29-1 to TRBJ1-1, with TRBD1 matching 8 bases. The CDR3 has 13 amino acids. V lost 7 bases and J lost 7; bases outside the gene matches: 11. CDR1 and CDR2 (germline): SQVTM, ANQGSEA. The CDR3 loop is CSASPTGVGEAFF. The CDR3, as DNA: TGCAGCGCTTCCCCGACAGGGGTTGGTGAAGCTTTCTTT.

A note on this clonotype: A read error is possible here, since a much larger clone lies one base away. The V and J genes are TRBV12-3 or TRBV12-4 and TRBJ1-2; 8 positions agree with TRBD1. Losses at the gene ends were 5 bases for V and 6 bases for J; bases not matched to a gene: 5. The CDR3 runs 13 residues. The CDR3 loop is CASSPTGEHGYTF. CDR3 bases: TGTGCCAGCAGTCCGACAGGGGAGCATGGCTACACCTTC.

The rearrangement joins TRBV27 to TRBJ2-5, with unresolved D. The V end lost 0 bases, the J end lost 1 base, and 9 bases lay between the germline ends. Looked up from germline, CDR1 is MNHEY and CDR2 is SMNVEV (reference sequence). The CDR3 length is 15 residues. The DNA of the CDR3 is TGTGCCAGCAGTTTATCCCCGAACGCCCAAGAGACCCAGTACTTC. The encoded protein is CASSLSPNAQETQYF.

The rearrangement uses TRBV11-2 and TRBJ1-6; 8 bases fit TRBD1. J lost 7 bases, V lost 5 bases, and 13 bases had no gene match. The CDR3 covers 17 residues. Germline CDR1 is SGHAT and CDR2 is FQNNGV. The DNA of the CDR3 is TGTGCCAGCAGCCCCTACAGGGGGGGAGCGGGAAATTCACCCCTCCACTTT. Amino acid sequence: CASSPYRGGAGNSPLHF.

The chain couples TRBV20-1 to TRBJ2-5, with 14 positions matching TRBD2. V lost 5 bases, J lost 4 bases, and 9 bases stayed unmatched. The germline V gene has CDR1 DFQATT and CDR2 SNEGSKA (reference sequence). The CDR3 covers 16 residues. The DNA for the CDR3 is TGCAGTGCTCGGACTAGCGGGGGGTATACTGTAGAGACCCAGTACTTC. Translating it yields CSARTSGGYTVETQYF.

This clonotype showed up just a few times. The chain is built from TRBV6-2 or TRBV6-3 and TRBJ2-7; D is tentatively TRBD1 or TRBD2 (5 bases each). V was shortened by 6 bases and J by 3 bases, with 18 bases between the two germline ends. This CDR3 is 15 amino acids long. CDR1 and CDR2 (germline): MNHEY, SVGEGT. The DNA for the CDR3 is TGTGCCAGCAGATCCCCCGGGACGAGAAGCTACGAGCAGTACTTC. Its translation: CASRSPGTRSYEQYF.

CDR3 DNA: TGTGCCAGCAGCTTAGTGGGTGGAAATTCACCCCTCCACTTT. Translation: CASSLVGGNSPLHF. The chain links TRBV7-9 to TRBJ1-6; D call uncertain. The CDR3 is 14 residues long. Germline V lookup: CDR1 SEHNR, CDR2 FQNEAQ (reference sequence). V lost 1 base and J 7 bases, leaving 8 bases between the germline ends.

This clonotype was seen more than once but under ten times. CDR3 in DNA: TGCGCCAGCAGCTTGGTCGGGACCAGGAACTACGAGCAGTACTTC. This codes for CASSLVGTRNYEQYF. The chain employs TRBV5-1 and TRBJ2-7; D may be TRBD1 or TRBD2 (5 bases each). From germline, CDR1 is SGHRS and CDR2 YFSETQ. This CDR3 has 15 amino acids. Trimming removed 0 bases at V and 3 bases at J, with 13 bases between.

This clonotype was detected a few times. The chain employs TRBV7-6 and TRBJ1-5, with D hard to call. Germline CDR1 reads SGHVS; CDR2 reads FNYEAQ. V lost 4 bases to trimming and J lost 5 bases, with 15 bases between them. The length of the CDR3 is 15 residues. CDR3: CASSSGPKNYQPQHF. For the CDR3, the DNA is TGTGCCAGCAGCTCAGGACCCAAAAATTATCAGCCCCAGCATTTT.

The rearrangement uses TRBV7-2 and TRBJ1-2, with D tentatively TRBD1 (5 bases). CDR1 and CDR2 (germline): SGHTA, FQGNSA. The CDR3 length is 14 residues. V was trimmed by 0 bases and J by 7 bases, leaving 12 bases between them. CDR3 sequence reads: CASSLAQNTGGYTF. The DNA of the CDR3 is TGTGCCAGCAGCTTAGCGCAAAATACAGGTGGCTACACCTTC.

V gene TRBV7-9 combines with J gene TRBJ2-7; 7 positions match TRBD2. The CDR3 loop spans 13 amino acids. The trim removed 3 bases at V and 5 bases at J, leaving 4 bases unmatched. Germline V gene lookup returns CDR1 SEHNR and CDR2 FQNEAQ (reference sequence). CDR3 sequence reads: CASSFGGWNEQYF. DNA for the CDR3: TGTGCCAGCAGCTTCGGGGGGTGGAACGAGCAGTACTTC. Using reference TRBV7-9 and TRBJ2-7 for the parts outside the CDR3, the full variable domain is DTGVSQNPRHKITKRGQNVTFRCDPISEHNRLYWYRQTLGQGPEFLTYFQNEAQLEKSRLLSDRFSAERPKGSFSTLEIQRTEQGDSAMYLCASSFGGWNEQYFGPGTRLTVT.

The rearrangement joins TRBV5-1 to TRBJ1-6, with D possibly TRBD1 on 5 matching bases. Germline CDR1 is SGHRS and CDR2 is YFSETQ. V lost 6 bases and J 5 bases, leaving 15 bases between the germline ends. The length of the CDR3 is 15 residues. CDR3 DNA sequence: TGCGCCAGCACCCCATTTGCACAGGATAATTCACCCCTCCACTTT. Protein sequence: CASTPFAQDNSPLHF.

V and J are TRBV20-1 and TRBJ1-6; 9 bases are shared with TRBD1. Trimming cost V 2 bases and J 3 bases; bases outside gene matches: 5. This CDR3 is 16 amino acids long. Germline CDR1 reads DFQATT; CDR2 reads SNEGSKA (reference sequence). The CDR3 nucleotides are TGCAGTGCTAGACTTATGACAGGGGGCTATAATTCACCCCTCCACTTT. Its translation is CSARLMTGGYNSPLHF.

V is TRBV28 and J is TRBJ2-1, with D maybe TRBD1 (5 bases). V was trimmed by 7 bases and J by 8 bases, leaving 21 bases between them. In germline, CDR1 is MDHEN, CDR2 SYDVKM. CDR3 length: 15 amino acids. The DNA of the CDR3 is TGTGCCAGCATCTTGGGCAGGGCCTCGGGCCATGAGCAGTTCTTC. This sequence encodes CASILGRASGHEQFF.

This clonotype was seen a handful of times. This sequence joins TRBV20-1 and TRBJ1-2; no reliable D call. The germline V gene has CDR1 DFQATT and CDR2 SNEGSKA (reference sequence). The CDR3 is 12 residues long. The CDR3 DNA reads TGCCGCCCCGTGCGCACTAACTATGGCTACACCTTC. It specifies CRPVRTNYGYTF.

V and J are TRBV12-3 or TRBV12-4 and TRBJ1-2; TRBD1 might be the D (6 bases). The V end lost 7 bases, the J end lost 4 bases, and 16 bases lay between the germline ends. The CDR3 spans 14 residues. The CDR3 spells CASTQEGTSYGYTF. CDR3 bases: TGTGCCAGCACCCAAGAGGGGACATCCTATGGCTACACCTTC.

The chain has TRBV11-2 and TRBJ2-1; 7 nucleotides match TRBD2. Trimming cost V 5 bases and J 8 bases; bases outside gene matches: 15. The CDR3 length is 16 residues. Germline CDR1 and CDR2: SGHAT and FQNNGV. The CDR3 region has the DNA TGTGCCAGCAGCAAACGGACTAGAGTGGGTGGTGATGAGCAGTTCTTC. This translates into CASSKRTRVGGDEQFF.